This T cell receptor beta chain was found in a study of regulatory T cells in long-lasting Graves disease (dated by TCRdb to 2020 to 2023). Study-wide context: Patients with newly diagnosed Graves' disease had been on antithyroid drugs for under 3 months. The study was conducted in China and was registered as a clinical trial. This study used TCR sequencing and RNA sequencing of peripheral blood to compare persistent Graves' disease patients against newly diagnosed Graves' disease patients. A total of 33 samples were covered by TCR sequencing, comprising approximately 13 persistent and roughly 20 newly diagnosed Graves' disease patients. The research as a whole found: The small sample size was acknowledged by the authors as a limitation that may reduce accuracy. Patients with persistent disease shared more public clonotypes (approximately 2,500) than newly diagnosed patients did (about 970). Sequencing and analysis were limited to the TCR beta chain. Compared with newly diagnosed patients, persistent Graves' disease patients had lower TCR Shannon entropy and fewer highly expanded clones, which suggests clonal expansion. Preferential use of TRBV28, TRBJ1-2 and TRBJ2-5 was observed in persistent disease, whereas TRBV20-1 and TRBJ2-1 were favored in newly diagnosed disease. Only peripheral blood was studied, because thyroid tissue, the primary lesion, was inaccessible.

The protocol used for the library was multiplex PCR. The run used an Illumina HiSeq 4000. TCR beta libraries were built with iRepertoire HTBI primers and Arm-PCR amplification of CDR3 regions. Gel purification was performed on PCR products prior to sequencing. The authors' pipeline ran thus. Gene usage analysis of CDR3 amino acid clonotypes relied on the approximately 68 TRBV and 15 or so TRBJ segments identified across samples. COPE and FqMerger were used to merge filtered high-quality paired reads into contigs. BLAST was used to align contigs to the IMGT TRBV, TRBD and TRBJ reference genes, and CDR3 was defined following IMGT. Clonotypes above 0.1% frequency were classified as highly expanded clones. Repertoire diversity was measured by Shannon entropy, and V-J evenness by the Gini coefficient. Public clonotypes were defined as clonotypes shared by more than one individual. Clones were called with MiXCR by TCRdb after fastp trimmed the public reads at Q25, and only in-frame beta chains were retained. Each entry is one CDR3 protein sequence, shown with its most common DNA and genes. V and J calls and clone size were set by TCRdb, not the authors. In this sample the table shows roughly 520,000 distinct CDR3 sequences, 12% of which occur a single time. Of the sample, about 8.3% is held by the ten largest clones.

In light of the paper, this sample's time point label describes: newly diagnosed GD, antithyroid drugs for less than 3 months. RNA was extracted from PBMCs in TRIzol for both TCR sequencing and RNA sequencing. The diagnosis of Graves' disease was made according to American Thyroid Association guidelines. The patients came from an endocrinology department in Xi'an, China. Each patient gave 9 to 10 milliliters of peripheral blood, collected in an EDTA anticoagulant tube. Ficoll Paque Plus density gradient separation was used to isolate PBMCs, and no additional T cell sorting was done. An Agilent 2100 Bioanalyzer and agarose gel were used to check RNA quality, and a NanoDrop 2000 was used to measure RNA concentration. Including the terminal cysteine and phenylalanine, the CDR3 comprises 16 residues. The sequence is cut down to CDR3 DNA, 48 bases in frame from base 1. In the germline V gene, CDR1 corresponds to MNHNS and CDR2 to SASEGT. For this chain, trimming is 4 bases at the V end and 4 bases at the J end, and the number of junction bases without a gene match is 6.

On this clonotype: Its antigen target is currently unknown. Within one base of it there is no much larger clone, and no base qualities were kept.

The same sample was also used in a study of T cells in Graves' hyperthyroidism and ophthalmopathy. The second study also describes: Graves' hyperthyroidism was defined as stable when no progression to ophthalmopathy occurred over 18 months of follow-up. Hyperthyroidism patients were aged 18 to 65 years and newly diagnosed, with disease duration of less than 2 months. The study excluded patients with uncontrolled infections, other autoimmune diseases, pregnancy or lactation. Diagnoses relied on clinical symptoms, serum thyroxine and TRAb, thyroid ultrasound and orbital computed tomography. The first round of RT-PCR for the TCR CDR3 was performed with the HTBI primer set and the Qiagen OneStep RT-PCR kit. Most expanded thyroid clonotypes (frequency above 0.001) were also found in blood, which suggests that blood repertoires may mirror thyroid immune responses. A 13 V-J signature model separated ophthalmopathy from stable hyperthyroidism, with roughly 88% sensitivity and 81% to 82% specificity in cross-validation and 80%/75% in testing. In validation, the model predicted progression to ophthalmopathy a median of about 6 months before onset, with over 60% sensitivity and just under 75% specificity. To identify distinguishing TCR V-J signatures, a discovery cohort of around 100 patients was used, comprising some 45 with Graves' ophthalmopathy and 57 with stable Graves' hyperthyroidism. Prospective prediction of ophthalmopathy was tested in an independent validation cohort consisting of 18 hyperthyroidism patients and about 17 patients who later progressed to ophthalmopathy. The 100 or so discovery patients were randomly split 7:3 into training and test sets. The study also compared thyroid tissue and blood T-cell repertoires from roughly six Graves' hyperthyroidism patients. After blood sampling, hyperthyroidism patients were treated with methimazole at a starting dose of 30 mg daily, and ophthalmopathy patients were treated with high-dose intravenous methylprednisolone. Libraries were constructed in a second round of multiplex PCR, after which size selection and purification were carried out. The libraries were sequenced on an Illumina HiSeq2000 using paired-end 100 bp reads. Raw data were processed with SOAPnuke, discarding reads with adapters, uncalled bases, mean Phred below 15, or no exact constant-primer or identifier match. High-quality paired reads were merged with COPE v1.2.5, and unique nucleotide sequences were defined as clonotypes. MiTCR v1.1 was used to align the clonotypes against IMGT TRBV, TRBD and TRBJ reference segments. The analysis included only V-J combinations with a frequency above 0.0001, which together covered 99% to 99.2% of the repertoires. The TCS score was defined as F50 (clonal expansion) divided by E x V (chaos), with BLOSUM62-based TCRdist calculated between CDR3 peptides within each V-J. Welch's t-statistics and random forest reduced some 510 V-J features to about 13, which were used in a naive Bayes classifier (R e1071). No statistical method was used to set the sample size in advance, and investigators knew the group allocation. TCR Vbeta CDR3 sequencing of 120 to 150 peripheral blood samples (43 ophthalmopathy, under 80 hyperthyroidism and around 17 progressor patients) is reported in the paper.

This TCR came from a woman aged 25-40 years with Graves disease. Donor details come from another sample of the same person, matched by shared clones. Specimen: peripheral blood mononuclear cells (PBMCs), collected at new diagnosis, from a patient treated with antithyroid drugs. The sequence joins TRBV6-1 to TRBJ2-2; 10 bases in between match TRBD1. The CDR3 protein: CASSAGTGESTGELFF. The DNA sequence is TGTGCCAGCAGTGCAGGGACAGGGGAGAGCACCGGGGAGCTGTTTTTT.